In its sample, the clone carrying this T cell receptor beta chain was seen a few times. The whole isolated RNA underwent reverse transcription, so sequencing captured expressed TCRB transcripts. Some clones are missing from TCRdb's copy, which holds only in-frame ones; the method was immunoSEQ multiplex PCR. This table holds 150,000 or so clones, about 9.8% found once. These data belong to a study of beta chain features in type 1 diabetes. CDR3 size: 13 residues. Germline-derived CDR1 and CDR2 are SGHTA and FQGNSA. Trimming removed 1 base at V and 7 bases at J, with 10 bases between. Specimen: central memory CD4+ T cells from blood. The V and J genes are TRBV7-2 and TRBJ2-5, with a weak D call TRBD2 (6 bases). This sequence originates from a woman under 30 in good health. CDR3 DNA sequence: TGTGCCAGCAGCTTAGTACGGCGGGGGACCCAGTACTTC. Translated: CASSLVRRGTQYF.